The TCR beta chain described here comes from a study of shared clonotypes between healthy human individuals. Study-wide background: A few men and a couple of women, aged 18 to 49, were donors. Study conclusions and caveats: A generally larger estimated richness was seen in naive subsets than in memory subsets. Clonotype sharing among donors, it was expected, would be affected by sequencing depth.

Of note for this clone: The target antigen is unknown.

Germline loops: CDR1 MNHEY, CDR2 SVGAGI. Trimming removed 5 bases at V and 2 bases at J, with 10 bases between. This CDR3 is 14 amino acids long. The repertoire was sequenced with immunoSEQ multiplex PCR; TCRdb's copy has only in-frame clones and lacks some. The sample contains some 1,400,000 clones, 95% to 97% of which appear only once. What was sequenced was naive CD4+ T cells sorted from blood. Subset indicated: CD45RA+ positively selected. The rearrangement links TRBV6-5 to TRBJ1-3; D is perhaps TRBD1 (5 bases). The sequence was collected from a man aged 25-40 years in good health. This CDR3 reads CASSPPGPGNTIYF. For the CDR3, the DNA is TGTGCCAGCAGTCCTCCGGGACCTGGAAACACCATATATTTT.